The following is a T cell receptor (beta chain) sequence with its context. Its specificity is unknown. The PCR had 60 Vbeta and 13 Jbeta primers. The authors' processing: Approximately 9.9 million shared chains were among the 65 million to 85 million unique TCR beta chains that a later analysis counted. Profiling relied on immunoSEQ multiplex PCR, and the TCRdb table lists in-frame clones only, not all of them. That table supplies the V and J calls and clone size; D and trimming were determined from the DNA. The repertoire holds under 150,000 clones, with 80% as singletons. Germline V gene sequence: CDR1 MDHEN, CDR2 SYDVKM. V was cut by 5 bases and J by 5 bases, with 17 bases left in between. The CDR3 contains 15 residues. The data were obtained in a study of cytomegalovirus exposure and HLA in healthy donors. Points from the study as a whole: Upon later analysis, HLA-associated TCR beta chains proved more clonally expanded than other, equally common chains.

This receptor was obtained from a male donor in good health and CMV-seropositive. The sequenced sample was PBMCs. The chain is built from TRBV28 and TRBJ2-3, with a tentative D call TRBD1 (6 bases). The CDR3 nucleotides are TGTGCCAGCAGTGCGGCTGGGGGCCCCCTAGATACGCAGTATTTT. Its translation is CASSAAGGPLDTQYF. The full variable domain, its missing parts supplied by reference TRBV28 and TRBJ2-3, is DVKVTQSSRYLVKRTGEKVFLECVQDMDHENMFWYRQDPGLGLRLIYFSYDVKMKEKGDIPEGYSVSREKKERFSLILESASTNQTSMYLCASSAAGGPLDTQYFGPGTRLTVL.